The rows below give T cell receptor beta chains drawn from one sample of a study of T cells in Graves' hyperthyroidism and ophthalmopathy. TCRdb called the multiplex PCR reads again in MiXCR, with one record for every CDR3 protein. This table holds about 600,000 distinct CDR3 sequences, 12% to 15% found once. Sequencing input: blood. The receptors derive from a woman under 30 with Graves' ophthalmopathy. Each CDR3 is given with its conserved first and last residue. The D gene is left open where the match is weak. Only part of the rows carry a size: once, few, many, or a class if the clone is expanded.

D	size	V	J	CDR3	DNA
TRBD2	many	TRBV30	TRBJ2-7	CAWSRLAGATYEQYF	TGTGCCTGGAGTAGGCTAGCGGGGGCGACCTACGAGCAGTACTTC
TRBD1	many	TRBV5-6	TRBJ2-1	CASSLRTGFNNEQFF	TGTGCCAGCAGCTTACGGACAGGGTTTAACAATGAGCAGTTCTTC
NA	many	TRBV2	TRBJ1-4	CASARGRPGEKLFF	TGTGCCAGCGCTCGAGGACGCCCGGGGGAAAAACTGTTTTTT
NA	many	TRBV7-2	TRBJ2-7	CASSNGQGGYEQYF	TGTGCCAGCAGCAACGGACAGGGAGGGTACGAGCAGTACTTC
NA	few	TRBV7-6	TRBJ2-2	CASSLALTRDAGELFF	TGTGCCAGCAGCTTAGCTTTAACGAGGGATGCCGGGGAGCTGTTTTTT
NA	many	TRBV7-8	TRBJ1-5	CASSPRDPLGASNQPQHF	TGTGCCAGCAGCCCACGGGACCCCCTGGGGGCAAGCAATCAGCCCCAGCATTTT
NA	many	TRBV12-3/TRBV12-4	TRBJ2-4	CASSFSLYGGKNIQYF	TGTGCCAGCAGTTTCTCATTATACGGCGGCAAAAACATTCAGTACTTC
NA	many	TRBV30	TRBJ1-1	CAWGGDHLNTEAFF	TGTGCCTGGGGGGGGGACCATTTGAACACTGAAGCTTTCTTT
NA	many	TRBV12-3/TRBV12-4	TRBJ2-7	CASSPGGGLSYEQYF	TGTGCCAGCAGTCCGGGGGGCGGACTCTCCTACGAGCAGTACTTC
NA	NA	TRBV19	TRBJ2-7	CASSIAGWYEQYF	TGTGCCAGTAGTATAGCAGGGTGGTACGAGCAGTACTTC
NA	many	TRBV6-1	TRBJ2-3	CASSDGTMGRRDTQYF	TGTGCCAGCAGTGACGGGACGATGGGGAGACGAGATACGCAGTATTTT
NA	many	TRBV7-3	TRBJ1-3	CASSSDSSGNTIYF	TGTGCCAGCAGCTCGGACAGCTCTGGAAACACCATATATTTT
TRBD2	few	TRBV29-1	TRBJ2-4	CSVGTSGSYWSKNIQYF	TGCAGCGTAGGGACTAGCGGGAGTTATTGGTCCAAAAACATTCAGTACTTC
TRBD2	many	TRBV4-3	TRBJ2-1	CASSQDSGSVVYNEQFF	TGCGCCAGCAGCCAAGATAGCGGGAGTGTAGTCTACAATGAGCAGTTCTTC
NA	few	TRBV5-1	TRBJ2-3	CASSLPRPGSTDTQYF	TGCGCCAGCAGCTTGCCCCGGCCGGGCAGCACAGATACGCAGTATTTT
NA	many	TRBV18	TRBJ1-5	CASSPGTLRPQHF	TGTGCCAGCTCACCTGGGACCCTGAGACCCCAGCATTTT
NA	many	TRBV3-1	TRBJ1-1	CASSPRSATEAFF	TGTGCCAGCAGCCCCAGGTCGGCCACTGAAGCTTTCTTT
TRBD1	few	TRBV7-9	TRBJ1-1	CASSSWTGGTEAFF	TGTGCCAGCAGCTCCTGGACAGGGGGCACTGAAGCTTTCTTT
TRBD1	many	TRBV7-8	TRBJ1-1	CASSPPGQGHPEAFF	TGTGCCAGCAGCCCACCGGGACAGGGCCACCCTGAAGCTTTCTTT
TRBD2	many	TRBV20-1	TRBJ2-7	CSARADDREDSSYEQYF	TGCAGTGCTAGAGCCGACGACCGGGAGGATAGCTCCTACGAGCAGTACTTC
TRBD1	many	TRBV4-1	TRBJ2-3	CASSNRGRGSTDTQYF	TGCGCCAGCAGCAACCGAGGCAGGGGGAGCACAGATACGCAGTATTTT
NA	many	TRBV6-2/TRBV6-3	TRBJ2-1	CASQVPGVIGNEQFF	TGTGCCAGCCAGGTACCGGGAGTAATTGGCAATGAGCAGTTCTTC
NA	few	TRBV5-1	TRBJ2-7	CASSRLEENPYGEQYF	TGCGCCAGCAGCCGACTAGAGGAGAATCCTTATGGGGAGCAGTACTTC
TRBD2	many	TRBV5-6	TRBJ2-5	CASSLGTSGRGETQYF	TGTGCCAGCAGCTTGGGCACTAGCGGGAGAGGGGAGACCCAGTACTTC
NA	NA	TRBV11-2	TRBJ2-3	CASRSPGTDTQYF	TGTGCCAGTCGGAGTCCGGGCACAGATACGCAGTATTTT
NA	many	TRBV27	TRBJ2-1	CASSFRGSRYNEQFF	TGTGCCAGCAGTTTCCGAGGGTCACGGTACAATGAGCAGTTCTTC
TRBD2	NA	TRBV12-3/TRBV12-4	TRBJ2-5	CASSLTWVAGVRETQYF	TGTGCCAGCAGCCTCACGTGGGTAGCGGGAGTTCGGGAGACCCAGTACTTC
NA	NA	TRBV2	TRBJ2-3	CASSDMGVGTDTQYF	TGTGCCAGCAGTGATATGGGAGTCGGCACAGATACGCAGTATTTT
TRBD2	NA	TRBV6-1	TRBJ2-5	CASSAAGKMGETQYF	TGTGCCAGCAGTGCAGCGGGGAAAATGGGAGAGACCCAGTACTTC